Each of the 20 T cell receptor beta chains below was sequenced from the same sample in a study of shared clonotypes between healthy human individuals. Method: immunoSEQ multiplex PCR; TCRdb's copy keeps in-frame clones and lacks some. Altogether 2 million or so clones are present, 85% to 95% being singletons, with the ten largest covering 1% to 1.3%. Naive CD8 cells were CD45RO-negative, positively selected for CCR7, excluding terminally differentiated effector memory CD45RA+ cells. The sample consisted of naive CD8+ T cells sorted from blood. These receptors were collected from a man aged 18 to 30 in good health.

The genes are TRBV13 and TRBJ1-4, with 7 bases lining up with TRBD1. From germline, CDR1 is PRHDT and CDR2 FYEKMQ (reference sequence). CDR3 length: 15 amino acids. Trimming cost V 3 bases and J 5 bases; bases outside gene matches: 6. The CDR3: CASSFGTTGNEKLFF. DNA of the CDR3: TGTGCCAGCAGCTTCGGCACGACAGGGAATGAAAAACTGTTTTTT.

The rearrangement uses TRBV15 and TRBJ2-7; D gene ambiguous. CDR3 length equals 12 residues. V was cut by 4 bases and J by 0 bases, with 4 bases left in between. CDR1 and CDR2 (germline): LNHNV, YYDKDF (reference sequence). This CDR3 is CATSNSSYEQYF. CDR3 coding DNA: TGTGCCACCAGCAACAGCTCCTACGAGCAGTACTTC.

The rearrangement links TRBV6-5 to TRBJ2-5, with a weak D call TRBD2 (5 bases). Germline values: CDR1 MNHEY, CDR2 SVGAGI. The CDR3 spans 14 residues. The V and J ends lost 7 bases and 2 bases respectively, with 14 bases between them. CDR3 sequence (DNA): TGTGCCAGCATGAGGGTATTCGTACAAGAGACCCAGTACTTC. It is translated as CASMRVFVQETQYF.

This chain links TRBV7-2 with TRBJ1-2, with 7 nucleotides matching TRBD1. J was trimmed by 4 bases and V by 5 bases; bases with no gene match: 13. The CDR3 contains 16 residues. Germline lookup yields CDR1 SGHTA and CDR2 FQGNSA. The CDR3 DNA reads TGTGCCAGCAGCCCGGCAACCGAGGGGGCTGGCTATGGCTACACCTTC. The encoded protein is CASSPATEGAGYGYTF.

This chain links TRBV6-6 with TRBJ1-1, with TRBD1 matching over 8 bases. The junction had 4 bases not matched to a gene; V was cut back by 6 bases and J by 4 bases. This CDR3 contains 13 residues. CDR1 and CDR2 from the germline V gene are MNHNY and SVGAGI (reference sequence). CDR3 region: CASSRQGITEAFF. The CDR3 coding sequence is TGTGCCAGCAGCCGACAGGGGATCACTGAAGCTTTCTTT.

This rearrangement joins TRBV4-3 to TRBJ2-7; a possible D gene is TRBD2 (5 bases). CDR1 and CDR2 from the germline V gene are LGHNA and YSLEER. Trimming cost V 0 bases and J 6 bases, with 9 bases left between them. This CDR3 region has 13 residues. In DNA, the CDR3 is TGCGCCAGCAGCCAAGATGGCGGGTTCGAGCAGTACTTC. Its protein product is CASSQDGGFEQYF.

As regards this clone: Other DNA variants within this sample encode the same CDR3. The chain recombines TRBV9 with TRBJ2-7; D not resolved. V was trimmed by 0 bases and J by 3 bases, leaving 7 bases between them. This CDR3 region has 13 residues. The germline V gene encodes CDR1 SGDLS and CDR2 YYNGEE. The CDR3 region has the DNA TGTGCCAGCAGCGTAGAGGACCGCTACGAGCAGTACTTC. Its translation is CASSVEDRYEQYF. Filled out from reference TRBV9 and TRBJ2-7, the complete variable domain reads DSGVTQTPKHLITATGQRVTLRCSPRSGDLSVYWYQQSLDQGLQFLIQYYNGEERAKGNILERFSAQQFPDLHSELNLSSLELGDSALYFCASSVEDRYEQYFGPGTRLTVT.

Points on this clone: This sample includes further DNA sequences coding for the same CDR3. The V and J genes are TRBV6-5 and TRBJ2-7; TRBD1 matches 8 bases. After removal of 0 bases from V and 2 bases from J, the junction contained 6 bases not matched to a gene. The CDR3 spans 16 residues. The germline CDR1 and CDR2 sequences are MNHEY and SVGAGI. The CDR3 sequence is CASSYSVGQAAYEQYF. CDR3 nucleotides: TGTGCCAGCAGTTACTCCGTGGGACAGGCGGCCTACGAGCAGTACTTC.

Remarks on this clone: The sample holds other DNA sequences that translate to the same CDR3. The DNA of the CDR3 is TGTGCCAGCAGTTACCCCCAGGGTAATGAGCAGTTCTTC. Amino acids: CASSYPQGNEQFF. The chain has TRBV6-5 and TRBJ2-1; maybe TRBD1 (5 bases). The CDR3 is made up of 13 amino acids. Trimming stripped 2 bases from V and 7 bases from J, with 9 bases between. Germline-derived CDR1 and CDR2 are MNHEY and SVGAGI.

The chain uses TRBV4-1 and TRBJ1-4; D perhaps matches TRBD1 (5 bases). Germline lookup yields CDR1 MGHRA and CDR2 YSYEKL. The germline V and J ends were trimmed by 4 bases and 6 bases, with 12 bases remaining between them. The CDR3 consists of 14 residues. CDR3 loop: CASSPAGGYEKLFF. DNA of the CDR3: TGCGCCAGCAGCCCGGCGGGGGGGTATGAAAAACTGTTTTTT.

The chain links TRBV2 to TRBJ1-1; D uncertain. Trimming left V 4 bases short and J 0 bases short, with 6 bases between. Germline CDR1 SNHLY, CDR2 FYNNEI. The CDR3 is 13 residues long. CDR3 protein: CASSASLNTEAFF. CDR3 bases: TGTGCCAGCAGTGCCAGTTTGAACACTGAAGCTTTCTTT.

Note on this clone: The germline gene is not matched at one end of the junction; a read error may be the cause. The chain uses TRBV2 and TRBJ2-7, with 7 nucleotides matching TRBD2. The CDR3 length is 15 residues. From germline, CDR1 is SNHLY and CDR2 FYNNEI. The CDR3 DNA is TGTGCCAGCAGTCCGGGGACTACCGGAGTGTTGGAGCGGTACTTC. This gives the protein CASSPGTTGVLERYF.

The CDR3 DNA follows: TGTGCCAGCAGCTTAGTGGGGGGGAACACTGAAGCTTTCTTT. Translating it yields CASSLVGGNTEAFF. The gene calls are TRBV7-8 and TRBJ1-1, with a possible D match to TRBD1 (5 bases). The CDR3 spans 14 residues. Trimming removed 1 base at V and 1 base at J, with 7 bases between. CDR1 is SGHVS and CDR2 is FQNEAQ in the germline V gene.

This clone was seen once. This chain joins TRBV4-1 and TRBJ1-3, with D possibly matching TRBD1 (6 bases). The germline gives CDR1 MGHRA, CDR2 YSYEKL. The V end was cut by 3 bases, the J end by 0 bases, with 15 bases between. CDR3 length: 17 residues. The CDR3 region is CASSHNTGSYSGNTIYF. The CDR3 DNA is TGCGCCAGCAGCCACAACACAGGGAGTTACTCTGGAAACACCATATATTTT.

This sequence joins TRBV7-8 and TRBJ1-6; the D gene is possibly TRBD1 (5 bases). Germline-derived CDR1 and CDR2 are SGHVS and FQNEAQ. The CDR3 spans 14 residues. Trimming removed 3 bases from V and 10 bases from J, with 13 bases in between. The CDR3 region is CASSFPGLDSPLHF. The CDR3 DNA is TGTGCCAGCAGCTTTCCAGGGTTAGACTCACCCCTCCACTTT.

The V gene is TRBV25-1, the J gene TRBJ1-1; D remains ambiguous. Per germline, CDR1 MGHDK and CDR2 SYGVNS. The length of the CDR3 is 13 residues. Between the trimmed V and J ends, which lost 2 bases and 8 bases, there was a span of 12 bases. For the CDR3, the DNA is TGTGCCAGCAGTGAAGGACCGCGGGTCGAAGCTTTCTTT. Protein sequence: CASSEGPRVEAFF.

The chain employs TRBV19 and TRBJ2-2, with D uncertain. Germline CDR1 LNHDA, CDR2 SQIVND (reference sequence). The ends were cut back, 6 bases at V and 5 bases at J, with 10 bases in the middle. This CDR3 region has 13 residues. CDR3: CASSARPTGELFF. The CDR3 nucleotides are TGTGCCAGTAGCGCCCGCCCTACCGGGGAGCTGTTTTTT.

This chain uses TRBV30 with TRBJ2-5; TRBD1 might be the D (7 bases). V lost 1 base, J lost 5 bases, and 17 bases lay in between. Germline V gives CDR1 GTSNPN, CDR2 SVGIG (reference sequence). The CDR3 contains 15 residues. The CDR3 spells CAWSGVQGSGETQYF. CDR3 in DNA: TGTGCCTGGAGTGGGGTACAGGGGAGCGGGGAGACCCAGTACTTC.

This chain links TRBV11-2 with TRBJ2-3; 7 bases are a match to TRBD2. Per the germline V gene, CDR1 is SGHAT and CDR2 is FQNNGV. The CDR3 is made up of 16 amino acids. Trimming removed 3 bases from V and 4 bases from J; junction bases left unmatched: 10. CDR3 bases: TGTGCCAGCAGCTTTCAGCTGCGGGAGTTCGCAGATACGCAGTATTTT. Its protein is CASSFQLREFADTQYF. The complete variable domain, with remaining parts taken from reference TRBV11-2 and TRBJ2-3, reads EAGVAQSPRYKIIEKRQSVAFWCNPISGHATLYWYQQILGQGPKLLIQFQNNGVVDDSQLPKDRFSAERLKGVDSTLKIQPAKLEDSAVYLCASSFQLREFADTQYFGPGTRLTVL.

The V call is TRBV7-8, the J call TRBJ2-1; 8 bases map to TRBD2. CDR1 and CDR2 from the germline V gene are SGHVS and FQNEAQ. Trimming took 5 bases from V and 5 from J; bases not matched to a gene: 11. The CDR3 is 16 residues long. CDR3: CASSLPERGPDNEQFF. In DNA, the CDR3 is TGTGCCAGCAGCCTCCCTGAGCGGGGGCCCGACAATGAGCAGTTCTTC.